This T cell receptor beta chain stems from a study of shared clonotypes between healthy human individuals. Study-wide context: For every donor, three CD4 naive, three CD4 memory, two CD8 naive and one CD8 memory plates were used. Study-wide results and caveats: Owing to a small donor count, the genetic and exposure-history diversity represented was limited.

Profiled with immunoSEQ multiplex PCR; TCRdb holds only in-frame clones, not every one. Of some 580,000 clones listed, 95% to 98% are singletons. V was trimmed by 4 bases and J by 4 bases, leaving 11 bases between them. CDR1 is SQVTM, CDR2 ANQGSEA, per germline. The CDR3 is 13 residues long. Concerning this clone: Its antigen is as yet unknown.

Study donors comprised healthy, HIV-negative adults devoid of recent acute infection or vaccination. The chain combines TRBV29-1 with TRBJ1-5, with D uncertain. The clonotype comes from a woman aged 25 to 45 in good health. The specimen was naive CD4+ T cells sorted from blood. Stated subset: CD45RA+ positively selected. CDR3 DNA sequence: TGCAGCGTTGTACCCTCGGATAATCAGCCCCAGCATTTT. Translation gives CSVVPSDNQPQHF. Filled out from reference TRBV29-1 and TRBJ1-5, the complete variable domain reads SAVISQKPSRDICQRGTSLTIQCQVDSQVTMMFWYRQQPGQSLTLIATANQGSEATYESGFVIDKFPISRPNLTFSTLTVSNMSPEDSSIYLCSVVPSDNQPQHFGDGTRLSIL.